This entry lists 9 T cell receptor beta chains sequenced from one sample in a study of breast tumors, draining lymph nodes, adjacent tissues. TCRdb re-derived calls from the multiplex PCR reads in MiXCR, one entry per CDR3 protein. The sample comprises more than 15,000 distinct CDR3 sequences, under 70% of which are singletons, and approximately 21% rests with the top ten. The sequencing input was tumor-adjacent breast tissue. Every receptor here comes from a female donor with breast cancer. Some clones in this sample may be carry-over from other donors' samples.

CDR3 in amino acids: CASSSGLAGGGYEQYF. The CDR3 DNA sequence: TGTGCCAGCAGTTCCGGACTAGCGGGAGGAGGCTACGAGCAGTACTTC. The chain couples TRBV12-3 or TRBV12-4 to TRBJ2-7; TRBD2 matches 14 bases. V lost 4 bases to trimming and J lost 3 bases; unmatched junction nucleotides: 5. The CDR3 spans 16 residues.

The table lists this clonotype with a count of one. This chain joins TRBV20-1 and TRBJ2-3; 9 bases align to TRBD2. Germline lookup yields CDR1 DFQATT and CDR2 SNEGSKA (reference sequence). The V segment lost 6 bases and the J segment 7 bases; nucleotides outside the gene matches: 11. The CDR3 runs 14 residues. CDR3 DNA sequence: TGCAGTGCCCCAGTTGCGGGGGGGCCTAATACGCAGTATTTT. It yields the protein CSAPVAGGPNTQYF.

The V and J genes are TRBV4-1 and TRBJ2-7; TRBD2 matches at 10 bases. Per germline, CDR1 MGHRA and CDR2 YSYEKL. This CDR3 contains 18 residues. The J segment lost 0 bases and the V segment lost 3 bases, leaving 11 bases of the junction unmatched. DNA of the CDR3: TGCGCCAGCAGCCAGAGACTAGCGGGCTTTAGCACCTCCTACGAGCAGTACTTC. This sequence encodes CASSQRLAGFSTSYEQYF.

This chain links TRBV5-1 with TRBJ1-4; a possible D gene is TRBD1 (5 bases). Per the germline V gene, CDR1 is SGHRS and CDR2 is YFSETQ. The CDR3 length is 16 residues. The V and J ends lost 4 bases and 6 bases respectively, with 19 bases between them. As DNA, the CDR3 is TGCGCCAGCAGCCCGGAAACGGGACGGCTCTATGAAAAACTGTTTTTT. Translation gives CASSPETGRLYEKLFF.

Written as DNA, the CDR3 is TGTGCCACCAGTGACCCGAACAGGGTGGAGACCCAGTACTTC. It is translated as CATSDPNRVETQYF. V is TRBV24-1 and J is TRBJ2-5; D perhaps matches TRBD1 (6 bases). From germline, CDR1 is KGHDR and CDR2 SFDVKD. The CDR3 is 14 residues long. The V gene lost 4 bases and the J gene lost 5 bases, with 13 bases spanning the gap.

This clonotype was observed a handful of times. The DNA for the CDR3 is TGTGCCAGCAGCCCAAGCTCCTACGAGCAGTACTTC. Amino acid sequence: CASSPSSYEQYF. The chain carries TRBV7-2 and TRBJ2-7; D is unclear. V was pared by 5 bases and J by 0 bases, with 5 bases between. Germline V gene data show CDR1 as SGHTA and CDR2 as FQGNSA. CDR3 size: 12 residues.

Many counts were recorded for this clonotype. V is TRBV2 and J is TRBJ2-3; perhaps TRBD1 as D (6 bases). V lost 6 bases and J lost 4, with 17 bases in between. The germline CDR1 and CDR2 sequences are SNHLY and FYNNEI. This CDR3 contains 15 residues. CDR3 nucleotides: TGTGCCAGCAGCCCCCTTGGGGGCGCGTCAGATACGCAGTATTTT. Translating it yields CASSPLGGASDTQYF.

J is TRBJ2-2 and V is TRBV7-6; no reliable D call. V lost 0 bases, J lost 2 bases, and 7 bases lay in between. The germline CDR1 and CDR2 sequences are SGHVS and FNYEAQ. The CDR3 loop spans 15 amino acids. CDR3 in amino acids: CASSLAAANTGELFF. The DNA of the CDR3 is TGTGCCAGCAGCTTAGCGGCAGCTAACACCGGGGAGCTGTTTTTT.

This clonotype was found many times. The V gene is TRBV7-9, the J gene TRBJ1-2; D not resolved. V was clipped by 6 bases and J by 4 bases, with 18 bases between them. Germline CDR1 reads SEHNR; CDR2 reads FQNEAQ (reference sequence). CDR3 length equals 15 residues. CDR3 in amino acids: CASSPSWFGIYGYTF. The CDR3 nucleotides read TGTGCCAGCAGTCCCAGCTGGTTCGGTATCTATGGCTACACCTTC.